The 5 T cell receptor beta chains below were found in one sample sequenced in a study of T cell responses to AZD1222 COVID-19 vaccine (dated by TCRdb to about 2021). The meaning of the sample's time point label: baseline before first vaccination. The library was obtained by the immunoSEQ multiplex PCR assay. Held by TCRdb, this immuneACCESS table contains in-frame sequences only and omits some clones. Under half of the omission traces to an unresolved V gene where checked; the cause of the rest is unknown. This sample gives some 120,000 clones in total; around 92% of them show up just once. The leading ten clones occupy about 1.4% of the sample. The material was peripheral blood, obtained on day 0 of AZD1222 vaccination. These receptors all stem from an adult in good health.

The CDR3 DNA reads TGTGCCAGGCGGGCCCCAAGCGGGACGAACACCGGGGAGCTGTTTTTT. Translating gives CARRAPSGTNTGELFF. The V gene is TRBV13, the J gene TRBJ2-2; 7 nucleotides match TRBD2. Unmatched junction bases numbered 10, after V lost 9 bases and J lost 0 bases. The CDR3 sequence is 16 residues long. Per germline, CDR1 PRHDT and CDR2 FYEKMQ (reference sequence). The complete variable domain, with remaining parts taken from reference TRBV13 and TRBJ2-2, reads AAGVIQSPRHLIKEKRETATLKCYPIPRHDTVYWYQQGPGQDPQFLISFYEKMQSDKGSIPDRFSAQQFSDYHSELNMSSLELGDSALYFCARRAPSGTNTGELFFGEGSRLTVL.

The V call is TRBV19, the J call TRBJ1-5, with TRBD1 as a possible D gene (5 bases). V was cut by 5 bases and J by 7 bases, with 21 bases left in between. The CDR3 runs to 16 residues. Germline CDR1 reads LNHDA; CDR2 reads SQIVND (reference sequence). This CDR3 reads CASSGAESRGGQPQHF. CDR3 nucleotide sequence: TGTGCCAGTAGTGGCGCGGAAAGCCGGGGGGGGCAGCCCCAGCATTTT.

This chain connects TRBV4-1 to TRBJ2-7; D possibly matches TRBD1 or TRBD2 (5 bases each). Trimming stripped 0 bases from V and 4 bases from J, with 13 bases between. CDR1 is MGHRA, CDR2 YSYEKL, per germline. The CDR3 length is 15 residues. This CDR3 reads CASSQEGRDRYEQYF. CDR3 bases: TGCGCCAGCAGCCAAGAAGGTAGGGACCGTTACGAGCAGTACTTC.

V and J are TRBV2 and TRBJ1-2; tentatively, D is TRBD1 (5 bases). CDR3 length equals 14 residues. Trimming cost V 2 bases and J 6 bases, with 13 bases left between them. Germline CDR1 SNHLY, CDR2 FYNNEI. The CDR3 DNA follows: TGTGCCAGCAGTGAACGCGGCAGGGTGGATGGCTACACCTTC. Translation: CASSERGRVDGYTF.

J is TRBJ1-2 and V is TRBV9, with 12 bases that match TRBD1. V lost 3 bases to trimming and J lost 6 bases; unmatched junction nucleotides: 6. CDR3 size: 15 residues. Germline V gene data show CDR1 as SGDLS and CDR2 as YYNGEE. The CDR3 here is CASSAGTGGADGYTF. The CDR3 DNA is TGTGCCAGCAGCGCGGGGACAGGGGGCGCGGATGGCTACACCTTC.